This T cell receptor (beta chain) is drawn from a study of liver allograft versus peripheral blood T cells. In the study overall: Comparisons were made between T cell receptor repertoires found in transplanted livers and those circulating in recipients' peripheral blood. Study findings and constraints: Repertoires found inside liver allografts reportedly differed from T cell receptor repertoires in peripheral blood.

A few counts support this clonotype. Its target is unknown. TCRdb used MiXCR to reprocess the reads, holding one entry per CDR3 protein. In the table there are some 5,600 distinct CDR3 sequences, approximately 15% of which are singletons. The sequence was obtained from a human patient who had a liver transplant. Some T cells here may be from the graft donor.

The CDR3 region is CASRDTGAHEQYF. In nucleotides, the CDR3 is TGTGCCAGCAGAGACACAGGGGCCCACGAGCAGTACTTC. V gene TRBV27 combines with J gene TRBJ2-7; 7 bases fit TRBD1. V was pared by 6 bases and J by 5 bases, with 7 bases of the junction left unmatched. There are 13 residues in the CDR3. Germline values: CDR1 MNHEY, CDR2 SMNVEV (reference sequence).